The source of this TCR beta chain is a study of quantifying T cell responses using KT2 cells. Study summary: Reverse transcription used primers in the TCR alpha and beta constant regions.

Germline loops: CDR1 SGHKS, CDR2 YYEKEE (reference sequence). This CDR3 has 17 residues. The V end was cut by 4 bases, the J end by 0 bases, with 17 bases between. This clonotype turned up a few times. The cDNA 3' end received a ligated oligonucleotide with a UMI. The first PCR ran 3 to 5 cycles with an equimolar RC1.1 and RC1.2 beta primer mix. TCRdb called the UMI-ligation and nested PCR reads again in MiXCR, with one record for every CDR3 protein. The data contain tens of thousands of distinct CDR3 sequences, roughly 12% of them seen just once; the ten biggest clones take up 8% to 13%. Sample: PBMCs spiked with cells of the T cell clone KT2. The source of this sequence is a human donor. The rearrangement joins TRBV5-5 to TRBJ1-5, with a weak D call TRBD1 (6 bases). In DNA form, the CDR3 reads TGTGCCAGCAGCCCGGGACAAACCTTTTATAGCAATCAGCCCCAGCATTTT. Translated, it gives CASSPGQTFYSNQPQHF. Together with reference TRBV5-5 and TRBJ1-5, the CDR3 gives the full variable domain: DAGVTQSPTHLIKTRGQQVTLRCSPISGHKSVSWYQQVLGQGPQFIFQYYEKEERGRGNFPDRFSARQFPNYSSELNVNALLLGDSALYLCASSPGQTFYSNQPQHFGDGTRLSIL.